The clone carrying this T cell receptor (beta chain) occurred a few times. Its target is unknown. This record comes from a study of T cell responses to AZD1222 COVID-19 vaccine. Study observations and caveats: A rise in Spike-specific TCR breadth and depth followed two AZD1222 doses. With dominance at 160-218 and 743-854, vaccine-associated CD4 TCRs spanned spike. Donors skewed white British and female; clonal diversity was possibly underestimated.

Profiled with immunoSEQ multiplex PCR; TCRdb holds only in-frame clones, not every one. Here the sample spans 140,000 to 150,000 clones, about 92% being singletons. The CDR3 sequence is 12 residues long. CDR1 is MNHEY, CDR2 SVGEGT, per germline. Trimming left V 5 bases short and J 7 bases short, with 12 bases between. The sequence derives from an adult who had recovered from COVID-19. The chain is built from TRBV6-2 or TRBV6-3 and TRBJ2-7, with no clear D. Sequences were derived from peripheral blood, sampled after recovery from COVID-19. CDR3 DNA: TGTGCCAGCAGTCCCCCCCTGAGAGAGCAGTACTTC. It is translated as CASSPPLREQYF.